This TCR beta chain was found in a study of molecular identifiers for immune sequencing clone quantification (dated by TCRdb to about 2018). Broadly, across the study: For a replicate experiment, RNA from around 20,000 or 99,000 naive CD8 T cells was divided into five aliquots, of which four were sequenced. CD8 T cells were used in a methods study to benchmark molecular-identifier clustering-based TCR repertoire sequencing (MIDCIRS) and TCR RNA copy counting.

From a lookup of the germline V gene, CDR1 and CDR2 are SGHRS and YFSETQ. Spanning cysteine to phenylalanine, the CDR3 consists of 14 amino acids. Just the 42-base CDR3 DNA is kept, in frame starting at base 1. For this chain, trimming is 6 bases at the V end and 6 bases at the J end, and the number of junction bases without a gene match is 9. Libraries of naive CD8 T cells were built from anywhere between about 17,000 and 1,000,000 sorted cells, with 10%, 30% or 50% of the purified RNA used. Naive CD8 T cells were FACS-sorted as CD8+CD4-CCR7+CD45RA+ on a BD FACSAria II into RLT Plus buffer. Nine to eleven TCR copies' worth of Jurkat RNA were spiked into roughly 20,000-1,000,000 naive CD8 T cell samples to test detection sensitivity. CD8 T cells were enriched using RosetteSep CD8+ T Cell Enrichment Cocktail and Ficoll-Paque, and the enriched cells then underwent ACK red cell lysis. Library prep was done by PCR. Sequencing was performed on a NextSeq 500. Bulk TCR libraries were generated as previously described, with the TCR primers listed in Table S5 used. Purification of total RNA was performed with the Qiagen AllPrep DNA/RNA kit. Before any analysis, reads coming from multiple sequencing runs of the same library were combined into one pool. Concerning the study's data processing: Reads were retained only if their TCR constant sequence matched exactly, and those retained reads were trimmed to 150 nt and grouped according to their 12-nt molecular barcodes. Within each barcode group, reads were sub-clustered at a 15% Levenshtein threshold, and quality-weighted consensus sequences were built per RNA molecule. Non-functional sequences were filtered out, along with any lower-count sequence sitting one edit away from another sequence. On the basis of fitting two negative binomial distributions, barcode sub-clusters with fewer than 20% of the maximum read count were discarded. In-frame beta chains were kept once TCRdb had trimmed the public reads at Q25 with fastp and called clones with MiXCR. Records with the same CDR3 protein are collapsed into one entry carrying the most frequent genes and DNA. The V and J calls here are based on TCRdb, not the publication. The sample table shows about 630,000 distinct CDR3 sequences, and about 25% are seen once. 0.6% to 0.9% of the sample is taken by the ten largest.

On the study overall, not on this receptor specifically: The naive libraries included spiked-in Jurkat TCR RNA (10 copies' worth), and this RNA is not part of the donor repertoire. In CMV-specific effector cells, clones with more than 20 RNA copies contained over 99% of molecules, whereas in naive cells such clones contained under 1% of molecules. When barcode sub-clustering was omitted, TCR diversity was inflated by chimeric consensus sequences, with chimeras reaching as high as 47%. Highly expanded clone sizes could be underestimated if identical TCR molecules share a barcode. A single cell's worth of spiked-in Jurkat TCR RNA was reported detectable even among 750,000 to 1,000,000 naive CD8 T cells. About 2.9 recovered TCR RNA copies per cell were obtained by modeling, versus roughly 10 by digital PCR, implying a capture efficiency of 30% to 35%.

This clonotype was seen repeatedly, ten times or more. Its antigen is not yet known. The sample holds no much larger clone one base away, and base qualities are not on file. The specimen sequenced was naive CD8+ T cells from blood, with Jurkat cell RNA spiked in. Sample cell subset or site, as interpreted from the label and publication: FACS-sorted CD8+CD4-CCR7+CD45RA+ naive T cells. The V and J genes are TRBV5-1 and TRBJ1-1, with 9 bases matching TRBD1. The sequence derives from a human donor in good health. Some libraries in this study had Jurkat cell RNA spiked in. The DNA sequence is TGCGCCAGCAAATACGGGACAGGGCTTTCTGAAGCTTTCTTT. Translated, this gives CASKYGTGLSEAFF.